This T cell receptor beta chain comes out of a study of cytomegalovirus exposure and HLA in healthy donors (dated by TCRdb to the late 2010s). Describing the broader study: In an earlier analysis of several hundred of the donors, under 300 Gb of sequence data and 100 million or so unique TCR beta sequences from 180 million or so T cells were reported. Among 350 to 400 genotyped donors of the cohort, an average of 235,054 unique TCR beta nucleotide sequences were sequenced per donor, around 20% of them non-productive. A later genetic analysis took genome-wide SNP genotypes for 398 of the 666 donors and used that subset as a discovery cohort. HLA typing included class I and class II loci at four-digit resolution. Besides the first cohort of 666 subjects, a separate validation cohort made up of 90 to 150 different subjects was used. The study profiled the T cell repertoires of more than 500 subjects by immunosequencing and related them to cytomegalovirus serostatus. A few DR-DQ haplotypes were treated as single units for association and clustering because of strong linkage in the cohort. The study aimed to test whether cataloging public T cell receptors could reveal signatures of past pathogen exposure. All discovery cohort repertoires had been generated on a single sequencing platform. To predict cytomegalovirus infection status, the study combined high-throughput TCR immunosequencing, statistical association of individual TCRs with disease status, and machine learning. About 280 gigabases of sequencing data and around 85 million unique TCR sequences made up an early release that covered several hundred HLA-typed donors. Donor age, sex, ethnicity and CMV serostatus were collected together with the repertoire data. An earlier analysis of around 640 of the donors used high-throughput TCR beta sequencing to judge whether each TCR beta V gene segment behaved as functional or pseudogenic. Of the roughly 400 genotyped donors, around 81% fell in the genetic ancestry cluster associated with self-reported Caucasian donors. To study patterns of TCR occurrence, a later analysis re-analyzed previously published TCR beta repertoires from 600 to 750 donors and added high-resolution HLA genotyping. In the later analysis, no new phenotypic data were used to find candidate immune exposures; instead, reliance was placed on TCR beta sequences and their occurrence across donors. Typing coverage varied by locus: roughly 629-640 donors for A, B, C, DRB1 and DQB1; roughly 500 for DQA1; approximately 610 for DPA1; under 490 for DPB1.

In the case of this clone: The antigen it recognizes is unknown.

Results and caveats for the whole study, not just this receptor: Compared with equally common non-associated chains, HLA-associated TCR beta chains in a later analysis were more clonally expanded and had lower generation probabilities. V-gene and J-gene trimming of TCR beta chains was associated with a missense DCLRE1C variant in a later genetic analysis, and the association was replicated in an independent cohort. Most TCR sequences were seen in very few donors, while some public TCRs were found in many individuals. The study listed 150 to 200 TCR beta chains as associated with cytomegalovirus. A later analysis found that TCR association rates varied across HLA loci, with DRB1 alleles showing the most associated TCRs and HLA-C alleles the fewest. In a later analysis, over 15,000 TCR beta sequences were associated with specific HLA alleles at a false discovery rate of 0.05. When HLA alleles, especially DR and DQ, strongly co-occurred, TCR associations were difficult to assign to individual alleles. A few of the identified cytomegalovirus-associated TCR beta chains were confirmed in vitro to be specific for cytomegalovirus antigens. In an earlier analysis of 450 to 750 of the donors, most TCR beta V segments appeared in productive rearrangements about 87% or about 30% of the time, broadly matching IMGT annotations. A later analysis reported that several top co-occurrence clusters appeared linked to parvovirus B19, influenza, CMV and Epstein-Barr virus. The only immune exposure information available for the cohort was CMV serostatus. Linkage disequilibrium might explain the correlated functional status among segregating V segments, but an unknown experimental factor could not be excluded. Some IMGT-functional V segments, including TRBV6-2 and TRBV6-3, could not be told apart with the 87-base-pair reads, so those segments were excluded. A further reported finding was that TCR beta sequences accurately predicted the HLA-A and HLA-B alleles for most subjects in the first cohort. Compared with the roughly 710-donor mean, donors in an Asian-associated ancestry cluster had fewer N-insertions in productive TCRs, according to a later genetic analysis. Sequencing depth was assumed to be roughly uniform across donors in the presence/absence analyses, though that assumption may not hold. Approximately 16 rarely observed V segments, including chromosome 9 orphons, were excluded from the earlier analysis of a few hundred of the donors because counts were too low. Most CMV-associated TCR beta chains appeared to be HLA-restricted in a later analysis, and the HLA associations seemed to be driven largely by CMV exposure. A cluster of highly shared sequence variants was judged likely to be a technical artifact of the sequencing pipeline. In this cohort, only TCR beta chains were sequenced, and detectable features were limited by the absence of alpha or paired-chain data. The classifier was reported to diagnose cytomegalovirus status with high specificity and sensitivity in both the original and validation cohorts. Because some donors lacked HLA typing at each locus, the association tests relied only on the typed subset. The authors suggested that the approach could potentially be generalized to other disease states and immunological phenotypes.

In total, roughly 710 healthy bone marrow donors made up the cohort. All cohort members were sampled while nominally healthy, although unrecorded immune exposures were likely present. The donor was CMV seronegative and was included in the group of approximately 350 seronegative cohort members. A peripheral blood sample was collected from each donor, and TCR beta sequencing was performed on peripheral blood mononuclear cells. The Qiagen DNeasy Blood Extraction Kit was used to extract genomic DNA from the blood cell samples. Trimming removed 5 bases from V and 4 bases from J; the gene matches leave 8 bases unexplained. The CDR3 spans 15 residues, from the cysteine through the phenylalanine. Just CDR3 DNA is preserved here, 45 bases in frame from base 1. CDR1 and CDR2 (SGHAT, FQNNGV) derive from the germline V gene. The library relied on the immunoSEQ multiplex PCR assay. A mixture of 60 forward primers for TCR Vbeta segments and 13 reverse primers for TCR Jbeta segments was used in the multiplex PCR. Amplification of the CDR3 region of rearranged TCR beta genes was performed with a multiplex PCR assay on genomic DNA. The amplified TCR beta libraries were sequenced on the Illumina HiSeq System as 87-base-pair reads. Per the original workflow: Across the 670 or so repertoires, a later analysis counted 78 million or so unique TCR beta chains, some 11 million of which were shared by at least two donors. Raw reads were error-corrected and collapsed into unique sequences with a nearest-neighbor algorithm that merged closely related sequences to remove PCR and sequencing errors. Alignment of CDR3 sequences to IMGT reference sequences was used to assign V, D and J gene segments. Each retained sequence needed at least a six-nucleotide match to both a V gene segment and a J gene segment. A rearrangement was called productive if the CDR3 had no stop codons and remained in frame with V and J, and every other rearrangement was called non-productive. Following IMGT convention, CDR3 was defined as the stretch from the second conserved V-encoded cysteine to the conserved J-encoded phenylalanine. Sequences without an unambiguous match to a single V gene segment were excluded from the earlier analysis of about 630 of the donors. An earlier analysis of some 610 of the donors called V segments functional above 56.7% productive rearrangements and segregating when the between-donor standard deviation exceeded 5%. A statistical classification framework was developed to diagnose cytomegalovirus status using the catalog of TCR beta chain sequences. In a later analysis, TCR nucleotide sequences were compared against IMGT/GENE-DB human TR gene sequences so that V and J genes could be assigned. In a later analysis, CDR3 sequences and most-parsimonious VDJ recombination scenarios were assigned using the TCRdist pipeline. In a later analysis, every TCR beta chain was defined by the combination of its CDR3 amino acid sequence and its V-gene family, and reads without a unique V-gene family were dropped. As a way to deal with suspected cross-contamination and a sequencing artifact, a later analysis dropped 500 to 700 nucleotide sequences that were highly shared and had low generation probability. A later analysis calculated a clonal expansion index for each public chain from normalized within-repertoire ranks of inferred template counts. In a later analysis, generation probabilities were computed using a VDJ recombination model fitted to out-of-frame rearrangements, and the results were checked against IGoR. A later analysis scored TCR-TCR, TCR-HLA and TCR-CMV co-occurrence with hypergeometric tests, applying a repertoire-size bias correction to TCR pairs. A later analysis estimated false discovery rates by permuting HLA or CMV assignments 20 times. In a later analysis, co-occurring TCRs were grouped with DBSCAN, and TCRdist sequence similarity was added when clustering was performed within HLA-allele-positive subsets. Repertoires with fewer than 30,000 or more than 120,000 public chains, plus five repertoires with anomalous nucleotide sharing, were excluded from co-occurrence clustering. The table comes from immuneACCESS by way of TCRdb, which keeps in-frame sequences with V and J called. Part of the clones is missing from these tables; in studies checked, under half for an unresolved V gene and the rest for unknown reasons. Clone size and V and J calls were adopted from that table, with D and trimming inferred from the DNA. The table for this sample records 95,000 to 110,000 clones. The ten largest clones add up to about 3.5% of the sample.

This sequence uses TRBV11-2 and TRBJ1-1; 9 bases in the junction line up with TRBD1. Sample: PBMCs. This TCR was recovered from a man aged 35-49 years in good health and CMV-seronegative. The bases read TGTGCCAGCAGCATACAGGGGGCCGGAAGCACTGAAGCTTTCTTT. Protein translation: CASSIQGAGSTEAFF. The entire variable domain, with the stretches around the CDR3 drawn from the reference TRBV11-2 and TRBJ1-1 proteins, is EAGVAQSPRYKIIEKRQSVAFWCNPISGHATLYWYQQILGQGPKLLIQFQNNGVVDDSQLPKDRFSAERLKGVDSTLKIQPAKLEDSAVYLCASSIQGAGSTEAFFGQGTRLTVV.